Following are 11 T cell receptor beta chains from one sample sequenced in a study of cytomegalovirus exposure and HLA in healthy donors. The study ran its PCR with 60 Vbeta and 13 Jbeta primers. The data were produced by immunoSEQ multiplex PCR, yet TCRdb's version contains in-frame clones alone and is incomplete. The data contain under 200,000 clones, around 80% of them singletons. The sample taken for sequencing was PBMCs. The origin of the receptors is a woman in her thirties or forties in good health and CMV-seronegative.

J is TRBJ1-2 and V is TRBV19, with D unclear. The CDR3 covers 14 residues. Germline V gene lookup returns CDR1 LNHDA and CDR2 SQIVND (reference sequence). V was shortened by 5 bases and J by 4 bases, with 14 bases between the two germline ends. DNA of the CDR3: TGTGCCAGTAGTCTTCTACGGGGAGGCTATGGCTACACCTTC. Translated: CASSLLRGGYGYTF.

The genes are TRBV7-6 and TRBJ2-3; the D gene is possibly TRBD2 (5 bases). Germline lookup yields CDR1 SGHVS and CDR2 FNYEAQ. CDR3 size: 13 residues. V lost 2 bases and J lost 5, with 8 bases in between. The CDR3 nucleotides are TGTGCCAGCAGCTTAATTGCGGGAGATACGCAGTATTTT. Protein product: CASSLIAGDTQYF.

CDR3 nucleotide sequence: TGCGCCAGCAGCCCCGGGACTGGGGGAATAGATACGCAGTATTTT. Protein: CASSPGTGGIDTQYF. This rearrangement joins TRBV5-1 to TRBJ2-3; D is perhaps TRBD2 (6 bases). CDR3 size: 15 residues. The V end was cut by 4 bases, the J end by 5 bases, with 17 bases between. Germline V lookup: CDR1 SGHRS, CDR2 YFSETQ.

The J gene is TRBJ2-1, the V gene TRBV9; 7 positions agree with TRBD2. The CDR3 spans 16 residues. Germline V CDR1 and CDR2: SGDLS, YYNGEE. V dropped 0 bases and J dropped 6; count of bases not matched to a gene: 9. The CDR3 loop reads CASSVEGAGAANEQFF. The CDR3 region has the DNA TGTGCCAGCAGCGTAGAAGGTGCGGGAGCAGCCAATGAGCAGTTCTTC.

The DNA of the CDR3 is TGTGCCACCAGCAGAGAACGCCCGGGAGTTCCCGATACGCAGTATTTT. Translating gives CATSRERPGVPDTQYF. The chain has TRBV15 and TRBJ2-3; maybe TRBD2 (6 bases). The CDR3 totals 16 residues. Germline-derived CDR1 and CDR2 are LNHNV and YYDKDF (reference sequence). The ends were cut back, 0 bases at V and 6 bases at J, with 16 bases in the middle.

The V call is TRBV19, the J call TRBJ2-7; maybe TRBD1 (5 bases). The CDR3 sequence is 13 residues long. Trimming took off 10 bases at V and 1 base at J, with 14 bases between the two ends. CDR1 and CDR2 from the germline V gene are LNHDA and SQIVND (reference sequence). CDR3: CATSWGYSYEQYF. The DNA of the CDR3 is TGTGCCACGAGCTGGGGCTATTCCTACGAGCAGTACTTC.

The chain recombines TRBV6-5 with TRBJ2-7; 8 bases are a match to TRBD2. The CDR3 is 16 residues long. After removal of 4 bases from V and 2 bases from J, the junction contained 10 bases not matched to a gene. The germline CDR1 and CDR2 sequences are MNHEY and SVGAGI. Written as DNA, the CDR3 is TGTGCCAGCAGTTCTAGCCCCGGACTAGCAGCCTACGAGCAGTACTTC. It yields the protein CASSSSPGLAAYEQYF.

CDR3 in amino acids: CASSSKRQNTEAFF. The CDR3, as DNA: TGTGCCAGCAGCTCCAAACGACAAAACACTGAAGCTTTCTTT. This chain links TRBV7-2 with TRBJ1-1; D not certain. Deletions cut 4 bases from V and 2 bases from J, with 11 bases between. The CDR3 runs to 14 residues. The germline V gene has CDR1 SGHTA and CDR2 FQGNSA.

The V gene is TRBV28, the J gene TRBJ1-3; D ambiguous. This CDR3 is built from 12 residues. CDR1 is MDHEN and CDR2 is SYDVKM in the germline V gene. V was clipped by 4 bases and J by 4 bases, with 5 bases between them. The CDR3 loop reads CASSSLGNTIYF. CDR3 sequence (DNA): TGTGCCAGCAGTTCTCTAGGAAACACCATATATTTT.

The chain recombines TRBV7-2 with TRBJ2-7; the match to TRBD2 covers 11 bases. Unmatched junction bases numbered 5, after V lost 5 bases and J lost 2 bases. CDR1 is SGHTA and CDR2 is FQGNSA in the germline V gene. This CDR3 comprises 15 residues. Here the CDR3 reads CASSRTSGSPYEQYF. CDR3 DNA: TGTGCCAGCAGCCGTACTAGCGGGAGCCCCTACGAGCAGTACTTC.

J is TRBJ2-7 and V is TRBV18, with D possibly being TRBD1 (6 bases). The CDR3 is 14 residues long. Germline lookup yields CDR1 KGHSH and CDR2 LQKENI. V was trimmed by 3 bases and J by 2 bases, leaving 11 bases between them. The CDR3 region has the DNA TGTGCCAGCTCACCGTACAGGGATACCTACGAGCAGTACTTC. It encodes CASSPYRDTYEQYF. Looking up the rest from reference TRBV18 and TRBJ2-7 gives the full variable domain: NAGVMQNPRHLVRRRGQEARLRCSPMKGHSHVYWYRQLPEEGLKFMVYLQKENIIDESGMPKERFSAEFPKEGPSILRIQQVVRGDSAAYFCASSPYRDTYEQYFGPGTRLTVT.